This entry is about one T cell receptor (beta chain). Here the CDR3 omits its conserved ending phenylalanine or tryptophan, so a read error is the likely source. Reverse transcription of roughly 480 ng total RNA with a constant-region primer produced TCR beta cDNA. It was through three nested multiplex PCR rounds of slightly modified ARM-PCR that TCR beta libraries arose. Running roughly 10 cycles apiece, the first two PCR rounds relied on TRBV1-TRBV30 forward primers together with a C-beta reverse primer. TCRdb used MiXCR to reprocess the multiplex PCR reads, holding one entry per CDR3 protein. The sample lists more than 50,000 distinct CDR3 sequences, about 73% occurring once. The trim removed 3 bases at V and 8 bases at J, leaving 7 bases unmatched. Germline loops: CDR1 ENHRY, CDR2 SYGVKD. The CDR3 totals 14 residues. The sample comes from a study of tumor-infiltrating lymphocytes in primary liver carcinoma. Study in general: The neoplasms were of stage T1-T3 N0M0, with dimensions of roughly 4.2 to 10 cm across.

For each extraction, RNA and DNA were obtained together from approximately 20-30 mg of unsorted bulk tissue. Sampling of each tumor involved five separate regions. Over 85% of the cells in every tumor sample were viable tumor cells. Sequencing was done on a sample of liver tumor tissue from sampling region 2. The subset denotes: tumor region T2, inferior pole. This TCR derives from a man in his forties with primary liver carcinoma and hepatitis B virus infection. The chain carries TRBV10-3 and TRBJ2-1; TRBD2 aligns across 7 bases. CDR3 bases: TGTGCCATCAGTGATAGAGGTGGGGGGGATGAGCAGTTCTCC. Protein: CAISDRGGGDEQFS.